These 29 T cell receptor beta chains came from one sample sequenced in a study of early T cells in non-severe SARS-CoV-2 infection. One entry per CDR3 protein, called by TCRdb with MiXCR from the 5' RACE reads. The sample has fewer than 55,000 distinct CDR3 sequences; nearly 7.5% are singletons. Sequenced sample: whole blood. These receptors originate from an adult who was a healthcare worker with PCR-confirmed SARS-CoV-2 infection or an uninfected control (not recorded which).

This clonotype was observed many times. The chain has TRBV20-1 and TRBJ2-7; D is perhaps TRBD1 (5 bases). Germline V CDR1 and CDR2: DFQATT, SNEGSKA (reference sequence). This CDR3 has 13 residues. Between the trimmed V and J ends, which lost 1 base and 3 bases, there was a span of 10 bases. The DNA of the CDR3 is TGCAGTGCTAGAGGAGGCAGGGACTACGAGCAGTACTTC. Its translation is CSARGGRDYEQYF.

In nucleotides, the CDR3 is TGTGCCAGCAGACTAAGACAGTTCCCTCCTGAAGCTTTCTTT. This translates into CASRLRQFPPEAFF. The chain employs TRBV2 and TRBJ1-1, with D maybe TRBD1 (5 bases). The CDR3 contains 14 residues. The V gene's germline CDR1 is SNHLY and CDR2 FYNNEI. V lost 6 bases, J lost 6 bases, and 17 bases lay in between. Combining the CDR3 with reference TRBV2 and TRBJ1-1 gives the whole variable domain EPEVTQTPSHQVTQMGQEVILRCVPISNHLYFYWYRQILGQKVEFLVSFYNNEISEKSEIFDDQFSVERPDGSNFTLKIRSTKLEDSAMYFCASRLRQFPPEAFFGQGTRLTVV.

The table lists this clonotype with many counts. The rearrangement uses TRBV20-1 and TRBJ2-7; 7 bases map to TRBD2. V lost 8 bases, J lost 3 bases, and 7 bases stayed unmatched. The V gene's germline CDR1 is DFQATT and CDR2 SNEGSKA (reference sequence). There are 12 residues in the CDR3. The CDR3 loop reads CSLGRGIYEQYF. The CDR3 DNA reads as TGCAGTTTAGGGAGGGGTATCTACGAGCAGTACTTC.

The table lists this clonotype with many counts. The gene calls are TRBV12-3 or TRBV12-4 and TRBJ1-2; D unresolved. The germline V and J ends were trimmed by 0 bases and 10 bases, with 18 bases remaining between them. The CDR3 runs 15 residues. The CDR3 protein is CASSLADRPSWDYTF. Written as DNA, the CDR3 is TGTGCCAGCAGTTTAGCGGATCGGCCGTCTTGGGACTACACCTTC.

This clonotype occurred many times. This chain connects TRBV5-1 to TRBJ1-2; unclear D gene. This CDR3 region has 16 residues. Germline CDR1 and CDR2: SGHRS and YFSETQ. Deletions cut 0 bases from V and 4 bases from J, with 16 bases between. The CDR3 DNA reads as TGCGCCAGCAGCTTGGCAGGCGTGGCATCCCCCTATGGCTACACCTTC. It encodes CASSLAGVASPYGYTF.

The sample holds many counts of this clonotype. This sequence joins TRBV27 and TRBJ1-6; TRBD1 is a possible D gene (6 bases). Trimming shortened V by 0 bases and J by 4 bases, and 7 bases separated the two germline ends. The germline V gene encodes CDR1 MNHEY and CDR2 SMNVEV (reference sequence). This CDR3 region has 15 residues. The CDR3 sequence is CASSLSQGYNSPLHF. For the CDR3, the DNA is TGTGCCAGCAGTTTATCACAGGGTTATAATTCACCCCTCCACTTT.

This clonotype was observed at least ten times. The chain carries TRBV12-3 or TRBV12-4 and TRBJ1-2, with 9 bases matching TRBD1. The CDR3 extends over 17 amino acids. J lost 3 bases, V lost 6 bases, and 14 bases had no gene match. CDR3 amino acids: CASSTWDRVMIDYGYTF. The DNA of the CDR3 is TGTGCCAGCAGCACTTGGGACAGGGTGATGATTGACTATGGCTACACCTTC.

The J gene is TRBJ2-5, the V gene TRBV28; D unclear. CDR1 and CDR2 (germline): MDHEN, SYDVKM. V lost 1 base and J lost 0, with 9 bases in between. The CDR3 sequence is 15 residues long. The CDR3 DNA reads as TGTGCCAGCAGTTTATTCCGAGCAGACCAAGAGACCCAGTACTTC. This encodes CASSLFRADQETQYF.

There are a few counts of this clonotype. This chain links TRBV6-2 or TRBV6-3 with TRBJ2-1; D is uncertain. V lost 0 bases and J 9 bases, leaving 6 bases between the germline ends. The CDR3 covers 12 residues. From germline, CDR1 is MNHEY and CDR2 SVGEGT. In DNA, the CDR3 is TGTGCCAGCAGTTACTCTGCGGTTGAGCAGTTCTTC. It codes for CASSYSAVEQFF.

This clonotype was counted between two and nine times. J is TRBJ2-3 and V is TRBV19; D is unresolved. V was cut by 7 bases and J by 3 bases, with 11 bases left in between. Germline CDR1 and CDR2: LNHDA and SQIVND (reference sequence). The CDR3 is 13 amino acids. This CDR3 reads CASNGPGTDTQYF. In DNA form, the CDR3 reads TGTGCCAGTAACGGACCCGGAACAGATACGCAGTATTTT.

This clonotype was detected many times. The chain recombines TRBV12-3 or TRBV12-4 with TRBJ2-2; 8 positions agree with TRBD1. The junction had 9 bases not matched to a gene; V was cut back by 7 bases and J by 5 bases. The CDR3 length is 15 residues. The CDR3, as DNA: TGTGCCAGCACCTTAGGACAGGGTGGGACCGGGGAGCTGTTTTTT. This codes for CASTLGQGGTGELFF.

This clonotype was seen at least ten times. V gene TRBV12-3 or TRBV12-4 combines with J gene TRBJ2-5, with 10 positions matching TRBD1. This CDR3 region has 13 residues. The ends lost 6 bases at V and 4 bases at J; junction bases unmatched: 2. CDR3 bases: TGTGCCAGCAGACGGACAGGGGGAGAGACCCAGTACTTC. It translates to CASRRTGGETQYF.

The chain carries TRBV3-1 and TRBJ1-1; D uncertain. V shed 4 bases and J shed 1 base, with 10 bases lying between them. CDR1 is LGHDT and CDR2 is YNNKEL in the germline V gene (reference sequence). This CDR3 contains 14 residues. The CDR3 nucleotides are TGTGCCAGCAGCCCAACCAACCAGAACACTGAAGCTTTCTTT. The encoded protein is CASSPTNQNTEAFF.

This clonotype occurred a few times. The genes are TRBV7-9 and TRBJ1-1; D not resolved. Germline V gene sequence: CDR1 SEHNR, CDR2 FQNEAQ (reference sequence). The CDR3 contains 15 residues. The germline V and J ends were trimmed by 0 bases and 0 bases, with 8 bases remaining between them. The CDR3 is CASSLANPLNTEAFF. As DNA, the CDR3 is TGTGCCAGCAGCTTAGCGAATCCGCTGAACACTGAAGCTTTCTTT.

The V gene is TRBV7-2, the J gene TRBJ2-1, with TRBD2 matching over 12 bases. The CDR3 loop spans 16 amino acids. Germline loops: CDR1 SGHTA, CDR2 FQGNSA. The V segment lost 3 bases and the J segment 7 bases; nucleotides outside the gene matches: 7. CDR3 nucleotides: TGTGCCAGCAGCTTTTTGCTAGCGGGAGGGGGGAATGAGCAGTTCTTC. Its translation: CASSFLLAGGGNEQFF.

This clonotype was picked up many times. The rearrangement joins TRBV7-8 to TRBJ1-1; D gene unclear. Trimming removed 2 bases at V and 0 bases at J, with 10 bases between. This CDR3 has 15 amino acids. Looked up from germline, CDR1 is SGHVS and CDR2 is FQNEAQ. CDR3 loop: CASSLPEGMNTEAFF. DNA of the CDR3: TGTGCCAGCAGCTTACCGGAAGGAATGAACACTGAAGCTTTCTTT.

This clonotype appeared many times. This chain connects TRBV12-3 or TRBV12-4 to TRBJ2-1, with TRBD2 matching over 12 bases. The CDR3 is 15 residues long. The J segment lost 5 bases and the V segment lost 6 bases, leaving 5 bases of the junction unmatched. This chain's CDR3 is CASSRGLAGNNEQFF. The CDR3 region has the DNA TGTGCCAGCAGCCGAGGACTAGCGGGGAACAATGAGCAGTTCTTC.

This clonotype came up many times. The chain employs TRBV3-1 and TRBJ2-7; TRBD1 matches at 7 bases. Germline CDR1 LGHDT, CDR2 YNNKEL (reference sequence). This CDR3 spans 13 amino acids. Losses at the gene ends were 8 bases for V and 3 bases for J; bases not matched to a gene: 7. The CDR3: CASLQTGIYEQYF. For the CDR3, the DNA is TGTGCCAGCTTACAGACAGGGATCTACGAGCAGTACTTC.

There are many counts of this clonotype. The V call is TRBV20-1, the J call TRBJ2-1; 8 bases are shared with TRBD1. V trimming: 5 bases; J trimming: 11 bases; junction bases outside the gene matches: 11. This CDR3 has 13 residues. From germline, CDR1 is DFQATT and CDR2 SNEGSKA (reference sequence). CDR3 region: CSALLVDREKQFF. The CDR3 coding sequence is TGCAGTGCTTTACTCGTGGACAGGGAAAAGCAGTTCTTC.

The chain combines TRBV7-9 with TRBJ2-3, with 12 bases aligning to TRBD2. Per germline, CDR1 SEHNR and CDR2 FQNEAQ (reference sequence). The J segment lost 6 bases and the V segment lost 5 bases, leaving 6 bases of the junction unmatched. This CDR3 is built from 15 residues. CDR3 in DNA: TGTGCCAGCAGCCCTCCGGGACTAGCGGGTGATACGCAGTATTTT. Protein: CASSPPGLAGDTQYF.

This clonotype was seen many times. CDR3 region: CASKIETGNVEAFF. CDR3 sequence (DNA): TGCGCCAGCAAAATTGAGACAGGCAACGTCGAAGCTTTCTTT. This sequence joins TRBV5-1 and TRBJ1-1; D possibly corresponds to TRBD1 (6 bases). Trimming pared 6 bases from V and 8 bases from J, leaving 20 bases between. Germline V lookup: CDR1 SGHRS, CDR2 YFSETQ. CDR3 size: 14 residues.

This clonotype was seen many times. The chain carries TRBV18 and TRBJ1-1; D not resolved. There are 13 residues in the CDR3. V lost 3 bases to trimming and J lost 4 bases, with 9 bases between them. From germline, CDR1 is KGHSH and CDR2 LQKENI. The CDR3: CASSPRRGTEAFF. The DNA for the CDR3 is TGTGCCAGCTCACCTCGTCGTGGCACTGAAGCTTTCTTT.

This clonotype was observed a handful of times. The chain has TRBV9 and TRBJ2-3, with D uncertain. The CDR3 contains 12 residues. The V gene lost 0 bases and the J gene lost 6 bases, with 5 bases spanning the gap. Per germline, CDR1 SGDLS and CDR2 YYNGEE. Here the CDR3 DNA reads TGTGCCAGCAGCGTAGAGTGGGATACGCAGTATTTT. It is translated as CASSVEWDTQYF.

This clonotype was seen a handful of times. The chain is built from TRBV20-1 and TRBJ2-3; 11 nucleotides agree with TRBD2. This CDR3 region has 14 residues. Trimming cost V 3 bases and J 5 bases; bases outside gene matches: 4. From germline, CDR1 is DFQATT and CDR2 SNEGSKA (reference sequence). CDR3 loop: CSASAGTSGDTQYF. CDR3 nucleotide sequence: TGCAGTGCTAGCGCCGGGACTAGCGGAGATACGCAGTATTTT.

The chain links TRBV28 to TRBJ2-5; 7 bases agree with TRBD1. This CDR3 region has 16 residues. The germline V gene has CDR1 MDHEN and CDR2 SYDVKM. The ends lost 9 bases at V and 3 bases at J; junction bases unmatched: 16. As DNA, the CDR3 is TGTGCCAGTACGACTTCCCGGGACAGAGAAAAAGAGACCCAGTACTTC. It is translated as CASTTSRDREKETQYF.

V and J are TRBV5-1 and TRBJ1-1; D is uncertain. Trimming took 0 bases from V and 2 from J, leaving 8 bases between them. Germline CDR1 SGHRS, CDR2 YFSETQ. This CDR3 spans 14 amino acids. In DNA form, the CDR3 reads TGCGCCAGCAGCTTGGTGTCCCGAAACACTGAAGCTTTCTTT. Its protein product is CASSLVSRNTEAFF.

The table lists this clonotype with many counts. The V call is TRBV28, the J call TRBJ1-1; 7 bases match TRBD1. CDR1 and CDR2 from the germline V gene are MDHEN and SYDVKM. The CDR3 loop spans 15 amino acids. Unmatched junction bases numbered 7, after V lost 1 base and J lost 5 bases. As DNA, the CDR3 is TGTGCCAGCAGTTTATATAGGCAGGGGGAGACTGAAGCTTTCTTT. Its protein is CASSLYRQGETEAFF.

This clonotype has only a few counts. The chain uses TRBV10-3 and TRBJ2-3, with 8 bases that match TRBD2. The junction had 7 bases not matched to a gene; V was cut back by 10 bases and J by 4 bases. The V gene's germline CDR1 is ENHRY and CDR2 SYGVKD. CDR3 size: 13 residues. The CDR3 protein is CATGAGAADTQYF. CDR3 in DNA: TGTGCCACAGGAGCGGGGGCGGCAGATACGCAGTATTTT.

The CDR3 protein is CASSQDYGVTNYGYTF. CDR3 nucleotide sequence: TGTGCCAGCAGCCAAGATTATGGTGTCACTAACTATGGCTACACCTTC. V gene TRBV4-2 combines with J gene TRBJ1-2; D uncertain. V was pared by 0 bases and J by 0 bases, with 11 bases between. CDR3 length equals 16 residues. Germline lookup yields CDR1 LGHNA and CDR2 YNFKEQ.